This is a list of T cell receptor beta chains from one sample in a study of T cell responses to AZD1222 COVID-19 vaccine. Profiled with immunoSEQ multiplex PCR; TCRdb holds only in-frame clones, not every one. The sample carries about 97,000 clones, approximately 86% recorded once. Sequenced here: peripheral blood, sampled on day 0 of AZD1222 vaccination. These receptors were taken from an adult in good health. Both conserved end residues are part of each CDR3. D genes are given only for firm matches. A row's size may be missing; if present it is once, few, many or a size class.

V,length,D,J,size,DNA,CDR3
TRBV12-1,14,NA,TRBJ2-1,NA,TGTGCCAGCAGCTTTGCCGAATTTGGGCTCTTCCAGTTCTTC,CASSFAEFGLFQFF
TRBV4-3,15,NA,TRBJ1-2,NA,TGCGCCAGCAGCCAAGATAACAGGGCCTCCTATGGCTACACCTTC,CASSQDNRASYGYTF
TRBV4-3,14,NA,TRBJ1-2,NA,TGCGCCAGCAGCCCCGGACAGATCGACGATGGCTACACCTTC,CASSPGQIDDGYTF
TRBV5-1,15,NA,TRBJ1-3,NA,TGCGCCAGCAGCTTGGATTCCACCTCTGGAAACACCATATATTTT,CASSLDSTSGNTIYF
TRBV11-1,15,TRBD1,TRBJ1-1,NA,TGTGCCAGCAGCCTATGGACAGGGAGGAACACTGAAGCTTTCTTT,CASSLWTGRNTEAFF
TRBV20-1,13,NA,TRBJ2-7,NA,TGCAGTGCTAGTGATATCTTGACCTACGAGCAGTACTTC,CSASDILTYEQYF
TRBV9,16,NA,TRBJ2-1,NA,TGTGCCAGCAGCCGAGGTGGCGACCTGAGGTATCCTGAGCAGTTCTTC,CASSRGGDLRYPEQFF
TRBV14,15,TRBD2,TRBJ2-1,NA,TGTGCCAGCAGATCGGGGGGACTCCTAGGAAATGAGCAGTTCTTC,CASRSGGLLGNEQFF
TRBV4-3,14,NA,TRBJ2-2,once,TGCGCCAGCAGCCAAGGCGGCCCTCCGAGGGAGCTGTTTTTT,CASSQGGPPRELFF
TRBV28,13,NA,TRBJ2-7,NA,TGTGCCAGCCTGGCGCCGGGGGTGAACGAGCAGTACTTC,CASLAPGVNEQYF
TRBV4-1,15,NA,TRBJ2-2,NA,TGCGCCAGCAGCCAGCCGCTTTTGGGTCTCGGGGAGCTGTTTTTT,CASSQPLLGLGELFF
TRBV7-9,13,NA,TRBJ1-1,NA,TGTGCCAGCAGCTTGGATATGAACACTGAAGCTTTCTTT,CASSLDMNTEAFF
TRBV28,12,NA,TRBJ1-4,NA,TGTGCCAGCAGTTTCAATAAGGAAAAACTGTTTTTT,CASSFNKEKLFF
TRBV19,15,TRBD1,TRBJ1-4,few,TGTGCCAGTACCCGGACAGGTGCAACTAATGAAAAACTGTTTTTT,CASTRTGATNEKLFF
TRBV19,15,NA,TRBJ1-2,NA,TGTGCCAGTAGTACCCAAAGGCAGGGAGGATATGGCTACACCTTC,CASSTQRQGGYGYTF
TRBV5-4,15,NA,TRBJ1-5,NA,TGTGCCAGCAGCTGGGGGGGGCAGAGCAATCAGCCCCAGCATTTT,CASSWGGQSNQPQHF
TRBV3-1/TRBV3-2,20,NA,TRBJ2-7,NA,TGTGCCAGCAGCCAAGATCACGGGTCCCTGCGACAGTCAAAGGGGAACGAGCAGTACTTC,CASSQDHGSLRQSKGNEQYF
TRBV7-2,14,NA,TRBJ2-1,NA,TGTGCCAGCCGATCGGGGGCCTCCTACAATGAGCAGTTCTTC,CASRSGASYNEQFF
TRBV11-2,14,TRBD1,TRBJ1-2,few,TGTGCCAGCAGCTTCTCCGGACAGGGTTTTGGCTACACCTTC,CASSFSGQGFGYTF
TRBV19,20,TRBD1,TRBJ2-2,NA,TGTGCCAGTAGTAAAGGTTTCGGTATTCCTGGGACAGGGAACACCGGGGAGCTGTTTTTT,CASSKGFGIPGTGNTGELFF
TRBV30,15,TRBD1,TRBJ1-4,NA,TGTGCCTGGAGCGGGACAGGGGGTCCCTATGAAAAACTGTTTTTT,CAWSGTGGPYEKLFF
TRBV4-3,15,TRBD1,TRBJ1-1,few,TGCGCCAGCAGCCGGGTGGGACAGGGGCTCACTGAAGCTTTCTTT,CASSRVGQGLTEAFF
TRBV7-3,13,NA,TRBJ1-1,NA,TGTGCCAGCAGCTTAAACAGGAACACTGAAGCTTTCTTT,CASSLNRNTEAFF
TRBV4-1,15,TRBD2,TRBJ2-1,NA,TGCGCCAGCAGCCCCTGGACTAGCGGGAGAAATGAGCAGTTCTTC,CASSPWTSGRNEQFF
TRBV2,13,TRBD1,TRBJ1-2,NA,TGTGCCAGCAGTGGGACAGGGGGTCGGGGCTACACCTTC,CASSGTGGRGYTF
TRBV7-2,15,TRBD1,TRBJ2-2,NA,TGTGCCAGCAGCTTAAGGGCAGGGGGAACCGGGGAGCTGTTTTTT,CASSLRAGGTGELFF
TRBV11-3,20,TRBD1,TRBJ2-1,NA,TGTGCCAGCAGCTCCTGGGGACAGGGGAGCGGGAGTGGACAGAGGAATGAGCAGTTCTTC,CASSSWGQGSGSGQRNEQFF
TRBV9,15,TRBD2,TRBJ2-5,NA,TGTGCCAGCAGCCCGGGGGGACGTCTTCAAGAGACCCAGTACTTC,CASSPGGRLQETQYF
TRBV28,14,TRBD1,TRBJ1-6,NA,TGTGCCAGCAGTTTAGGGACAGGGAGGTCACCCCTCCACTTT,CASSLGTGRSPLHF
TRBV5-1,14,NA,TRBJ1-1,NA,TGCGCCAGCAGCTTGAGTTTTGGCAGCATTGAAGCTTTCTTT,CASSLSFGSIEAFF
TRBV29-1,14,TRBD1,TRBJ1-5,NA,TGCAGCGTTGAAATGTCCGGGACAGGACGCACCCAGCATTTT,CSVEMSGTGRTQHF
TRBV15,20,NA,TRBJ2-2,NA,TGTGCCACCAGCAGAGATCCGGGTCATCAAGTACCGTCGAACACCGGGGAGCTGTTTTTT,CATSRDPGHQVPSNTGELFF
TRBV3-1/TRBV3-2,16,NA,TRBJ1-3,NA,TGTGCCAGCAGCCAAGTCCCAGACAGTGCCCGAAACACCATATATTTT,CASSQVPDSARNTIYF
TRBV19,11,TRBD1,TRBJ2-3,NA,TGTGCCAGGAAGCCGGGACAGGGAGTCTATTTT,CARKPGQGVYF
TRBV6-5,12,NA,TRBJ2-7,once,TGTGCCAGCAGCCTCAGCGGCTACGAGCAGTACTTC,CASSLSGYEQYF
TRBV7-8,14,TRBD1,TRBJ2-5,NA,TGTGCCAGCAGCTTGTGGACAGGAAAAGAGACCCAGTACTTC,CASSLWTGKETQYF
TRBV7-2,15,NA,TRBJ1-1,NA,TGTGCCAGCAGCTTAGCGCTGGCCGAGACCACTGAAGCTTTCTTT,CASSLALAETTEAFF
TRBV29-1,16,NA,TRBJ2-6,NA,TGCAGCGTTCTTACACGGCCCGTCTCTGGGGCCAACGTCCTGACTTTC,CSVLTRPVSGANVLTF
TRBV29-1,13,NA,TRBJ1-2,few,TGCAGCGCCGCCGGGACTCCTAACTATGGCTACACCTTC,CSAAGTPNYGYTF
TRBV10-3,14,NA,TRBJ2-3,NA,TGTGCCATCAGCGAAACGGGAGCAGAAGATACGCAGTATTTT,CAISETGAEDTQYF
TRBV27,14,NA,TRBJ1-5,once,TGTGCCAGCAGTTTAAACAGGAGCAATCAGCCCCAGCATTTT,CASSLNRSNQPQHF
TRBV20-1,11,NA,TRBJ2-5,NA,TGCAGTGCAGGCGACCAAGAGACCCAGTACTTC,CSAGDQETQYF
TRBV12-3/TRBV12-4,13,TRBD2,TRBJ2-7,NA,TGTGCCAGCAGTTTAAGCGGGGCGTTCGAGCAGTACTTC,CASSLSGAFEQYF
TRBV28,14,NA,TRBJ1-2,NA,TGTGCCAGCAGTCCCCCCCCAGGGTTTGGAGGCTACACCTTC,CASSPPPGFGGYTF
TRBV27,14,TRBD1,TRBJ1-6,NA,TGTGCCAGCAGTTTAGGCGGACAGGATTCACCCCTCCACTTT,CASSLGGQDSPLHF
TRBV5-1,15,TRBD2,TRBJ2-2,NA,TGCGCCAGCAGACACCTAGCGGGAGAAGCTGGGGAGCTGTTTTTT,CASRHLAGEAGELFF
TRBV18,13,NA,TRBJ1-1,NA,TGTGCCAGCTCAACGCAGGGTACGGGTGAAGCTTTCTTT,CASSTQGTGEAFF
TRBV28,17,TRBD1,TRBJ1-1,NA,TGTGCCAGCAGTTTCTCCGGGACAGGGGGCTTGAACACTGAAGCTTTCTTT,CASSFSGTGGLNTEAFF
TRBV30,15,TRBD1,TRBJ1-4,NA,TGTGCCGGCTACCGCCGTGGGACAGTTAATGAAAAACTGTTTTTT,CAGYRRGTVNEKLFF
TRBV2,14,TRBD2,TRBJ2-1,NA,TGTGCCAGCAGTGAACTAGCGGGAGGCAATGAGCAGTTCTTC,CASSELAGGNEQFF
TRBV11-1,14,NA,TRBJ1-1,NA,TGTGCCAGCAGCTTAGCGGGGGCGCACACTGAAGCTTTCTTT,CASSLAGAHTEAFF
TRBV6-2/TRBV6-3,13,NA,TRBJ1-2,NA,TGTGCCAGCAGTTTAGGGTACAGGAGGGGCTACACCTTC,CASSLGYRRGYTF
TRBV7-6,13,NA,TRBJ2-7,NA,TGTGCCAGCAGCTCGGGGGTGATAGGCGAGCAGTACTTC,CASSSGVIGEQYF